This T cell receptor (beta chain) was recovered during a study of blood T cells in healthy people across ages. For the second PCR, which ran for about 6 to 12 cycles, a sample-barcoded 5' primer and a J-beta primer mix were used. TCRdb reanalysed the 5' RACE reads using MiXCR and keeps one entry per CDR3 protein. Here the sample spans more than 700,000 distinct CDR3 sequences, roughly 50% being singletons. This clonotype was seen a handful of times. Its target is unknown. The germline CDR1 and CDR2 sequences are SGHRS and YFSETQ. With 0 bases clipped from V and 1 base from J, the junction kept 12 bases outside the gene matches. This CDR3 contains 18 residues. Study-level results: Unsorted PBMCs ruled out conclusive naive versus antigen-experienced comparison.

The sample consisted of blood. The chain uses TRBV5-1 and TRBJ2-7; 8 positions agree with TRBD2. The receptor was derived from a man at least 80 years old in good health. The CDR3 reads CASSLEASGSLTSYEQYF. The CDR3, as DNA: TGCGCCAGCAGCTTGGAGGCTAGCGGGTCTCTCACTTCCTACGAGCAGTACTTC.